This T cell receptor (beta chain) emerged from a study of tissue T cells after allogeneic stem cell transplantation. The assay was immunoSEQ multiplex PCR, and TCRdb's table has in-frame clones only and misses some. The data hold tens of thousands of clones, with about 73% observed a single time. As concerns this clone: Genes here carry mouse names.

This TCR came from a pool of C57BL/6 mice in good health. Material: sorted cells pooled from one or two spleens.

CDR3 DNA (partial): TGTGCCAGCGGAAGGGGTGGGGGGTCTAACCAAGACACCCAGTAC. It translates to CASGRGGGSNQDTQY. The CDR3 in full is CASGRGGGSNQDTQYF. This chain links TRBV13-2 with TRBJ2-5; 7 nucleotides match TRBD2. The read ends 1 residue early relative to the CDR3; the germline J gene fills the gap. Germline values: CDR1 NNHNN, CDR2 SYGAGS (reference sequence). After removal of 5 bases from V and 0 bases from J, the junction contained 9 bases not matched to a gene. The length of the CDR3 is 16 residues.